What follows is one T cell receptor (beta chain) and its context. Its antigen is currently unknown. This sample is drawn from a study of T cells in localized non-small cell lung cancer. Assay used: immunoSEQ multiplex PCR; TCRdb lists only in-frame clones, some missing. This sample carries some 71,000 clones, roughly four fifths of them seen once, and the ten largest clones take approximately 15%. Study-wide results and caveats: There was higher T cell clonality in uninvolved adjacent lung than in tumor, and it was highest there.

This material consisted of peripheral blood, taken before any cancer treatment. This clonotype was sampled from a female donor at least 60 years old with stage I lung adenocarcinoma.

The CDR3 DNA is TGTGCCTGGAAGGAGGGGCCGAACACCGGGGAGCTGTTTTTT. Translation: CAWKEGPNTGELFF. The gene calls are TRBV30 and TRBJ2-2; maybe TRBD2 (6 bases). Trimming took off 4 bases at V and 0 bases at J, with 9 bases between the two ends. Looked up from germline, CDR1 is GTSNPN and CDR2 is SVGIG (reference sequence). The CDR3 is made up of 14 amino acids.